The 16 T cell receptor beta chains in this list originate from one sample, sequenced in a study of cytomegalovirus exposure and HLA in healthy donors (TCRdb year 2017). Library construction relied on the immunoSEQ multiplex PCR assay. For the multiplex PCR, a mixture combining 60 forward primers for TCR Vbeta segments and 13 reverse primers for TCR Jbeta segments was used. Here the immuneACCESS table is served through TCRdb, limited to in-frame sequences with V and J called. Missing clones are a known gap in these copies; in checked studies unresolved V genes cover under half, and the rest lacks a known reason. The sample yields some 130,000 clones; about 78% were counted once. Clones ranked in the top ten supply 2.5% to 3% of the sample. Input material: PBMCs. These receptors were collected from a human donor in good health.

This chain links TRBV28 with TRBJ1-1; weak D call: TRBD1 (6 bases). Germline V CDR1 and CDR2: MDHEN, SYDVKM. V dropped 6 bases and J dropped 2 bases, with 16 bases sitting between them. The CDR3 length is 15 residues. This CDR3 is CASRTSGQPNTEAFF. As DNA, the CDR3 is TGTGCCAGCAGGACCAGTGGACAGCCAAACACTGAAGCTTTCTTT. Using reference TRBV28 and TRBJ1-1 for the parts outside the CDR3, the full variable domain is DVKVTQSSRYLVKRTGEKVFLECVQDMDHENMFWYRQDPGLGLRLIYFSYDVKMKEKGDIPEGYSVSREKKERFSLILESASTNQTSMYLCASRTSGQPNTEAFFGQGTRLTVV.

The CDR3 region has the DNA TGCGCCAGCAGTCTCACTCGACCGGGATCCTACGAGCAGTACTTC. Translating it yields CASSLTRPGSYEQYF. J is TRBJ2-7 and V is TRBV4-3, with D possibly TRBD2 on 5 matching bases. Looked up from germline, CDR1 is LGHNA and CDR2 is YSLEER. Trimming removed 6 bases from V and 1 base from J, with 16 bases in between. The CDR3 sequence is 15 residues long.

The table lists this clone with a few counts. As DNA, the CDR3 is TGTGCCAGCAGGAGGACTAGCGGGAGTTTAGATACGCAGTATTTT. Translated, it gives CASRRTSGSLDTQYF. The V and J genes are TRBV2 and TRBJ2-3, with TRBD2 identical over 13 bases. Germline trimming cut 6 bases from V and 5 bases from J; bases unmatched to any gene: 5. CDR3 length equals 15 residues. Germline values: CDR1 SNHLY, CDR2 FYNNEI.

J is TRBJ2-5 and V is TRBV5-1, with D possibly being TRBD2 (6 bases). Deletions cut 0 bases from V and 5 bases from J, with 17 bases between. CDR1 and CDR2 from the germline V gene are SGHRS and YFSETQ. CDR3 length: 16 amino acids. This CDR3 reads CASSLANWGGEETQYF. CDR3 nucleotides: TGCGCCAGCAGCTTGGCCAACTGGGGCGGGGAGGAGACCCAGTACTTC. The variable domain in full, completed from reference TRBV5-1 and TRBJ2-5, reads KAGVTQTPRYLIKTRGQQVTLSCSPISGHRSVSWYQQTPGQGLQFLFEYFSETQRNKGNFPGRFSGRQFSNSRSEMNVSTLELGDSALYLCASSLANWGGEETQYFGPGTRLLVL.

This chain uses TRBV6-1 with TRBJ1-4, with a weak D call TRBD1 (6 bases). The V gene's germline CDR1 is MNHNS and CDR2 SASEGT. Trimming removed 10 bases at V and 1 base at J, with 10 bases between. CDR3 length equals 13 residues. The CDR3 region has the DNA TGTGCCACAGGACAGAGAACTAATGAAAAACTGTTTTTT. Amino acid sequence: CATGQRTNEKLFF.

J is TRBJ2-1 and V is TRBV19; 11 bases align to TRBD2. Unmatched junction bases numbered 6, after V lost 4 bases and J lost 10 bases. This CDR3 region has 14 residues. CDR1 is LNHDA, CDR2 SQIVND, per germline (reference sequence). The CDR3 spells CASSNGLAGIEQFF. CDR3 nucleotides: TGTGCCAGTAGTAACGGACTAGCGGGCATAGAGCAGTTCTTC. The complete variable domain, with remaining parts taken from reference TRBV19 and TRBJ2-1, reads DGGITQSPKYLFRKEGQNVTLSCEQNLNHDAMYWYRQDPGQGLRLIYYSQIVNDFQKGDIAEGYSVSREKKESFPLTVTSAQKNPTAFYLCASSNGLAGIEQFFGPGTRLTVL.

The chain is built from TRBV5-4 and TRBJ2-1; perhaps TRBD2 as D (7 bases). This CDR3 contains 15 residues. Germline-derived CDR1 and CDR2 are SGHNT and YYREEE (reference sequence). V lost 4 bases and J lost 5, with 16 bases in between. The CDR3 spells CASSGGAGRNNEQFF. The CDR3 DNA follows: TGTGCCAGCAGCGGGGGGGCCGGGAGGAACAATGAGCAGTTCTTC.

This clone was counted a single time. The rearrangement links TRBV2 to TRBJ1-1, with TRBD1 identical over 7 bases. The CDR3 spans 16 residues. Germline CDR1 SNHLY, CDR2 FYNNEI. The V gene end was trimmed by 2 bases and the J gene end by 4 bases; junction bases not matched to a gene: 10. The CDR3 DNA follows: TGTGCCAGCAGTGAATGGTCCACCGCAGGGGGCACTGAAGCTTTCTTT. Translating it yields CASSEWSTAGGTEAFF. The entire variable domain, with the rest obtained from reference TRBV2 and TRBJ1-1, is as follows: EPEVTQTPSHQVTQMGQEVILRCVPISNHLYFYWYRQILGQKVEFLVSFYNNEISEKSEIFDDQFSVERPDGSNFTLKIRSTKLEDSAMYFCASSEWSTAGGTEAFFGQGTRLTVV.

The V gene is TRBV6-5, the J gene TRBJ2-7, with 9 bases that match TRBD1. The CDR3 totals 14 residues. Germline CDR1 is MNHEY and CDR2 is SVGAGI. Unmatched junction bases numbered 4, after V lost 5 bases and J lost 2 bases. The CDR3 DNA sequence: TGTGCCAGCAGTCGGACAGGGGTTACCTACGAGCAGTACTTC. This codes for CASSRTGVTYEQYF.

This clone was counted once. This rearrangement joins TRBV6-5 to TRBJ1-4, with 7 bases lining up with TRBD1. J gave up 12 bases and V 7 bases, and 11 bases lay outside the gene matches. This CDR3 comprises 13 residues. Germline assignment: CDR1 MNHEY and CDR2 SVGAGI. CDR3 in amino acids: CASTTSGGLELFF. In DNA form, the CDR3 reads TGTGCCAGCACCACCTCAGGGGGGTTGGAACTGTTTTTT.

The sample holds one count of this clone. The gene calls are TRBV6-1 and TRBJ2-7; 7 bases fit TRBD2. V trimming: 11 bases; J trimming: 3 bases; junction bases outside the gene matches: 1. Per the germline V gene, CDR1 is MNHNS and CDR2 is SASEGT. This CDR3 is built from 10 residues. Written as DNA, the CDR3 is TGTGCCGGGGGGGTCTACGAGCAGTACTTC. Translation gives CAGGVYEQYF.

This rearrangement joins TRBV7-9 to TRBJ2-1; 13 bases match TRBD2. V lost 1 base to trimming and J lost 15 bases; unmatched junction nucleotides: 9. This CDR3 contains 15 residues. Germline values: CDR1 SEHNR, CDR2 FQNEAQ (reference sequence). The CDR3 nucleotides are TGTGCCAGCAGCTTAGATGGGACTAGCGGGGCGGCGAGGTTCTTC. Encoded protein: CASSLDGTSGAARFF.

The rearrangement uses TRBV5-1 and TRBJ2-7; D may be TRBD1 (5 bases). Germline lookup yields CDR1 SGHRS and CDR2 YFSETQ. Trimming shortened V by 4 bases and J by 1 base, and 12 bases separated the two germline ends. CDR3 length: 14 amino acids. CDR3 region: CASSPEGESYEQYF. The CDR3, as DNA: TGCGCCAGCAGCCCCGAAGGGGAATCCTACGAGCAGTACTTC.

The chain uses TRBV4-1 and TRBJ2-1, with D tentatively TRBD1 (6 bases). Deletions cut 6 bases from V and 4 bases from J, with 13 bases between. CDR3 size: 14 residues. From germline, CDR1 is MGHRA and CDR2 YSYEKL. Here the CDR3 DNA reads TGCGCCAGCAGTTTTTTTCAGGGGTACAATGAGCAGTTCTTC. It translates to CASSFFQGYNEQFF.

This clone was counted a few times. The chain uses TRBV6-1 and TRBJ1-5; D may be TRBD1 (5 bases). This CDR3 has 13 residues. Looked up from germline, CDR1 is MNHNS and CDR2 is SASEGT. Trimming shortened V by 4 bases and J by 6 bases, and 10 bases separated the two germline ends. CDR3 nucleotides: TGTGCCAGCAGTGTTACGACAGCTCAGCCCCAGCATTTT. Protein sequence: CASSVTTAQPQHF.

The chain links TRBV19 to TRBJ1-2, with unresolved D. The CDR3 spans 12 residues. The V end lost 5 bases, the J end lost 7 bases, and 11 bases lay between the germline ends. Germline V gives CDR1 LNHDA, CDR2 SQIVND (reference sequence). The CDR3 sequence is CASSFLEGGYTF. CDR3 coding DNA: TGTGCCAGTAGTTTCCTGGAGGGTGGCTACACCTTC.